One sample yielded the 30 T cell receptor beta chains listed below, sequenced in a study of cytomegalovirus exposure and HLA in healthy donors. In the PCR, 60 Vbeta and 13 Jbeta primers were used. Only in-frame clones appear in the TCRdb table, and some are missing; sequencing was by immunoSEQ multiplex PCR. The sample lists over 150,000 clones, more than 70% occurring once. The sample consisted of PBMCs. Receptors originate from a male donor in good health and CMV-seronegative.

A few counts support this clone. The chain links TRBV4-1 to TRBJ2-6; D is possibly TRBD2 (6 bases). CDR3 size: 16 residues. Deletions cut 0 bases from V and 2 bases from J, with 8 bases between. CDR1 and CDR2 from the germline V gene are MGHRA and YSYEKL. Here the CDR3 reads CASSQEGGTGANVLTF. DNA for the CDR3: TGCGCCAGCAGCCAAGAGGGGGGTACTGGGGCCAACGTCCTGACTTTC.

The chain carries TRBV9 and TRBJ2-3; D remains unclear. The germline gives CDR1 SGDLS, CDR2 YYNGEE. V was pared by 2 bases and J by 2 bases, with 15 bases between. The CDR3 length is 16 residues. CDR3 sequence (DNA): TGTGCCAGCAGCGTGGGTGGTTCTAGAACCACAGATACGCAGTATTTT. This gives the protein CASSVGGSRTTDTQYF. Filled out from reference TRBV9 and TRBJ2-3, the complete variable domain reads DSGVTQTPKHLITATGQRVTLRCSPRSGDLSVYWYQQSLDQGLQFLIQYYNGEERAKGNILERFSAQQFPDLHSELNLSSLELGDSALYFCASSVGGSRTTDTQYFGPGTRLTVL.

V and J are TRBV4-1 and TRBJ2-7; 7 bases are a match to TRBD1. V shed 0 bases and J 2 bases; nucleotides not matched to a gene: 10. The CDR3 runs to 17 residues. The germline V gene has CDR1 MGHRA and CDR2 YSYEKL. CDR3 coding DNA: TGCGCCAGCAGCCAAGATGTTGAGGCAGGGGGAACCTACGAGCAGTACTTC. Translated: CASSQDVEAGGTYEQYF.

This clone occurred once. The gene calls are TRBV9 and TRBJ2-2; 8 nucleotides line up with TRBD1. The trim removed 1 base at V and 2 bases at J, leaving 10 bases unmatched. This CDR3 is built from 18 residues. In germline, CDR1 is SGDLS, CDR2 YYNGEE. The CDR3 nucleotides are TGTGCCAGCAGCGTAAGAGGGAAGGGGACAGGCAACACCGGGGAGCTGTTTTTT. It specifies CASSVRGKGTGNTGELFF.

The chain employs TRBV5-6 and TRBJ2-1, with D tentatively TRBD2 (6 bases). Between the trimmed V and J ends, which lost 5 bases and 3 bases, there was a span of 15 bases. The CDR3 spans 15 residues. Per germline, CDR1 SGHDT and CDR2 YYEEEE. This chain's CDR3 is CASSLRWEVYNEQFF. In DNA form, the CDR3 reads TGTGCCAGCAGTCTCAGGTGGGAGGTCTACAATGAGCAGTTCTTC.

J is TRBJ2-7 and V is TRBV5-1, with D tentatively TRBD1 (5 bases). The V and J ends lost 1 base and 3 bases respectively, with 8 bases between them. Germline values: CDR1 SGHRS, CDR2 YFSETQ. The CDR3 runs 13 residues. CDR3 DNA sequence: TGCGCCAGCAGCTTGCCAGGGAACTACGAGCAGTACTTC. As protein: CASSLPGNYEQYF.

The chain has TRBV5-1 and TRBJ1-2; TRBD1 might be the D (6 bases). This CDR3 is 13 amino acids long. The ends were cut back, 2 bases at V and 6 bases at J, with 11 bases in the middle. CDR1 and CDR2 from the germline V gene are SGHRS and YFSETQ. The DNA for the CDR3 is TGCGCCAGCAGCTTCGACAGGTGGAATGGCTACACCTTC. Translation: CASSFDRWNGYTF. Based on the CDR3 plus reference TRBV5-1 and TRBJ1-2, the full variable domain is KAGVTQTPRYLIKTRGQQVTLSCSPISGHRSVSWYQQTPGQGLQFLFEYFSETQRNKGNFPGRFSGRQFSNSRSEMNVSTLELGDSALYLCASSFDRWNGYTFGSGTRLTVV.

V usage is TRBV4-2 and J usage is TRBJ2-2; 10 bases fit TRBD2. Germline V lookup: CDR1 LGHNA, CDR2 YNFKEQ. Trimming took 0 bases from V and 8 from J; bases not matched to a gene: 9. The CDR3 consists of 17 residues. The CDR3 DNA sequence: TGTGCCAGCAGCCAAGAAGCTAGCGGGAGTGGAGGAGGGGAGCTGTTTTTT. It is translated as CASSQEASGSGGGELFF.

The chain employs TRBV30 and TRBJ2-7; 8 bases align to TRBD1. CDR1 is GTSNPN and CDR2 is SVGIG in the germline V gene (reference sequence). The CDR3 spans 14 residues. V lost 3 bases to trimming and J lost 9 bases; unmatched junction nucleotides: 13. The CDR3 here is CAWSLNRGRSVQYF. CDR3 coding DNA: TGTGCCTGGAGCCTGAACAGGGGGAGGTCTGTGCAGTACTTC. The variable domain in full, with the rest retrieved from reference TRBV30 and TRBJ2-7, is SQTIHQWPATLVQPVGSPLSLECTVEGTSNPNLYWYRQAAGRGLQLLFYSVGIGQISSEVPQNLSASRPQDRQFILSSKKLLLSDSGFYLCAWSLNRGRSVQYFGPGTRLTVT.

This clone occurred a few times. The V gene is TRBV30, the J gene TRBJ2-3; D is perhaps TRBD2 (5 bases). The CDR3 covers 13 residues. V lost 6 bases to trimming and J lost 5 bases, with 15 bases between them. CDR1 GTSNPN and CDR2 SVGIG come from the germline V gene (reference sequence). CDR3 sequence (DNA): TGTGCCTGCGACCTGATCGAGGGAGATACGCAGTATTTT. Translating it yields CACDLIEGDTQYF.

The chain recombines TRBV5-6 with TRBJ2-1; TRBD2 is a possible D gene (5 bases). The CDR3 sequence is 13 residues long. Trimming cost V 2 bases and J 9 bases, with 12 bases left between them. CDR1 and CDR2 from the germline V gene are SGHDT and YYEEEE. CDR3 region: CASSLDGGGEQFF. The DNA for the CDR3 is TGTGCCAGCAGCTTAGATGGAGGCGGTGAGCAGTTCTTC. The whole variable domain, remainder taken from reference TRBV5-6 and TRBJ2-1, is DAGVTQSPTHLIKTRGQQVTLRCSPKSGHDTVSWYQQALGQGPQFIFQYYEEEERQRGNFPDRFSGHQFPNYSSELNVNALLLGDSALYLCASSLDGGGEQFFGPGTRLTVL.

The V gene is TRBV6-1, the J gene TRBJ2-2; TRBD2 is a possible D gene (5 bases). The CDR3 extends over 15 amino acids. CDR1 and CDR2 (germline): MNHNS, SASEGT. V lost 8 bases to trimming and J lost 3 bases, with 16 bases between them. The CDR3 here is CASSPRHGDTGELFF. For the CDR3, the DNA is TGTGCCAGCTCACCACGACACGGGGACACCGGGGAGCTGTTTTTT.

The chain has TRBV9 and TRBJ2-3, with 9 bases lining up with TRBD2. This CDR3 comprises 17 residues. With 1 base clipped from V and 2 bases from J, the junction kept 8 bases outside the gene matches. Germline assignment: CDR1 SGDLS and CDR2 YYNGEE. Written as DNA, the CDR3 is TGTGCCAGCAGCGTAAGGCCTAGCGGGGAAACCACAGATACGCAGTATTTT. Its protein is CASSVRPSGETTDTQYF.

This clone was seen a few times. The chain recombines TRBV5-1 with TRBJ1-5, with 7 bases identical to TRBD1. The junction had 5 bases not matched to a gene; V was cut back by 4 bases and J by 7 bases. The CDR3 has 13 amino acids. CDR1 is SGHRS and CDR2 is YFSETQ in the germline V gene. CDR3 sequence reads: CASSRSGGQPQHF. The CDR3, as DNA: TGCGCCAGCAGCCGATCAGGGGGACAGCCCCAGCATTTT.

The chain joins TRBV28 to TRBJ2-5; 8 bases are a match to TRBD1. The DNA end lines up better with TRBJ2-7; the J call may be wrong. This CDR3 is 14 amino acids long. Germline-derived CDR1 and CDR2 are MDHEN and SYDVKM. The CDR3 DNA sequence: TGTGCCAGCAGTACCACAGGGGGTCCCTACGAGCAGTACTTC. The encoded protein is CASSTTGGPYEQYF.

The chain links TRBV2 to TRBJ2-2; 10 bases match TRBD1. This CDR3 comprises 15 residues. The V gene end was trimmed by 5 bases and the J gene end by 7 bases; junction bases not matched to a gene: 7. Germline V gene data show CDR1 as SNHLY and CDR2 as FYNNEI. CDR3 coding DNA: TGTGCCAGCAGTCGGGACAGGGGTGATATCGGGGAGCTGTTTTTT. Protein product: CASSRDRGDIGELFF.

V gene TRBV7-9 combines with J gene TRBJ1-5; 9 bases are a match to TRBD1. The CDR3 is made up of 13 amino acids. J lost 6 bases, V lost 7 bases, and 4 bases had no gene match. Germline loops: CDR1 SEHNR, CDR2 FQNEAQ (reference sequence). The CDR3 region has the DNA TGTGCCAGCAACAGGGGGCCGGGTCAGCCCCAGCATTTT. Translating gives CASNRGPGQPQHF.

CDR3 sequence: CSVAASGESDTQYF. CDR3 DNA sequence: TGCAGCGTTGCCGCTAGCGGAGAGTCAGATACGCAGTATTTT. The chain couples TRBV29-1 to TRBJ2-3, with 7 bases that match TRBD2. The CDR3 covers 14 residues. Germline CDR1 reads SQVTM; CDR2 reads ANQGSEA. J was trimmed by 4 bases and V by 4 bases; bases with no gene match: 8.

The table lists this clone with a few counts. J is TRBJ1-5 and V is TRBV2; 8 bases are shared with TRBD1. The CDR3 length is 17 residues. CDR1 is SNHLY, CDR2 FYNNEI, per germline. V gave up 1 base and J gave up 4 bases; unmatched junction bases: 9. CDR3 nucleotides: TGTGCCAGCAGTGAAGGGGGGCGGACAGGGTTGAATCAGCCCCAGCATTTT. Translation: CASSEGGRTGLNQPQHF.

The V call is TRBV7-2, the J call TRBJ2-5; TRBD2 aligns across 8 bases. The J call may be mistaken, given a closer DNA end match to TRBJ2-7. CDR1 SGHTA and CDR2 FQGNSA come from the germline V gene. This CDR3 contains 15 residues. DNA for the CDR3: TGTGCCAGCAGCCTTGAGGGACTAGATTTGAGCGAGCAGTACTTC. Residues: CASSLEGLDLSEQYF.

This rearrangement joins TRBV11-2 to TRBJ2-1; D is undetermined. The CDR3 consists of 14 residues. CDR1 is SGHAT and CDR2 is FQNNGV in the germline V gene. The germline V and J ends were trimmed by 4 bases and 0 bases, with 7 bases remaining between them. DNA of the CDR3: TGTGCCAGCAGCTCTCATAGCTCCTACAATGAGCAGTTCTTC. As protein: CASSSHSSYNEQFF.

This clone was picked up a small number of times. The gene calls are TRBV6-5 and TRBJ1-1; no definite D call. Germline values: CDR1 MNHEY, CDR2 SVGAGI. The CDR3 runs 14 residues. V lost 2 bases and J 1 base, leaving 8 bases between the germline ends. CDR3 coding DNA: TGTGCCAGCAGTTACGCCTACAGGAACACTGAAGCTTTCTTT. Amino acids: CASSYAYRNTEAFF.

CDR3 DNA: TGTGCCAGTAGTGCGGGCCACAGGGTAACTGGAAACACCATATATTTT. Translated: CASSAGHRVTGNTIYF. The chain joins TRBV19 to TRBJ1-3, with D possibly being TRBD1 (6 bases). V was pared by 5 bases and J by 2 bases, with 16 bases between. The CDR3 sequence is 16 residues long. Germline values: CDR1 LNHDA, CDR2 SQIVND (reference sequence).

This chain links TRBV9 with TRBJ1-3; perhaps TRBD1 as D (6 bases). The V gene lost 2 bases and the J gene lost 3 bases, with 9 bases spanning the gap. The germline V gene has CDR1 SGDLS and CDR2 YYNGEE. CDR3 length equals 14 residues. The CDR3, as DNA: TGTGCCAGCAGCGTGACAGGAGGTGGAAACACCATATATTTT. Amino acids: CASSVTGGGNTIYF.

V usage is TRBV30 and J usage is TRBJ1-1; unclear D gene. The length of the CDR3 is 13 residues. Trimming left V 4 bases short and J 6 bases short, with 15 bases between. Germline CDR1 is GTSNPN and CDR2 is SVGIG (reference sequence). The CDR3 here is CAWTGSRLAEAFF. For the CDR3, the DNA is TGTGCCTGGACAGGTTCTCGGTTGGCTGAAGCTTTCTTT.

V and J are TRBV19 and TRBJ2-7, with 7 bases lining up with TRBD1. Germline V gene data show CDR1 as LNHDA and CDR2 as SQIVND (reference sequence). The CDR3 is 14 amino acids. V shed 5 bases and J 2 bases; nucleotides not matched to a gene: 6. The CDR3 bases are TGTGCCAGTAGTCGCCGGGACAGTCCCTACGAGCAGTACTTC. This sequence encodes CASSRRDSPYEQYF.

The V call is TRBV13, the J call TRBJ1-2; TRBD1 aligns across 8 bases. Losses at the gene ends were 5 bases for V and 4 bases for J; bases not matched to a gene: 12. CDR3 length equals 16 residues. Germline assignment: CDR1 PRHDT and CDR2 FYEKMQ (reference sequence). CDR3 in DNA: TGTGCCAGCAGCATTGGACAGGGCCTAGTCCCCTATGGCTACACCTTC. Translation gives CASSIGQGLVPYGYTF.

This chain uses TRBV15 with TRBJ2-5; TRBD2 matches 10 bases. Germline CDR1 is LNHNV and CDR2 is YYDKDF (reference sequence). There are 17 residues in the CDR3. Germline trimming cut 4 bases from V and 4 bases from J; bases unmatched to any gene: 12. CDR3 sequence reads: CATSKELAGTLRETQYF. The CDR3 nucleotides are TGTGCCACCAGCAAAGAACTAGCGGGAACTTTGAGAGAGACCCAGTACTTC.

This clone was seen only a few times. V usage is TRBV30 and J usage is TRBJ1-3; D is possibly TRBD1 (5 bases). The V gene's germline CDR1 is GTSNPN and CDR2 SVGIG (reference sequence). This CDR3 region has 13 residues. Trimming took 3 bases from V and 4 from J, leaving 10 bases between them. DNA for the CDR3: TGTGCCTGGAGAACTCAGGGCGGAAACACCATATATTTT. As protein: CAWRTQGGNTIYF.

The chain combines TRBV27 with TRBJ2-1; 10 bases agree with TRBD2. V was pared by 7 bases and J by 5 bases, with 5 bases of the junction left unmatched. CDR3 length equals 14 residues. Looked up from germline, CDR1 is MNHEY and CDR2 is SMNVEV (reference sequence). The CDR3 DNA reads as TGTGCCAGCACTCTAGCGGGAGACGACAATGAGCAGTTCTTC. Translated, it gives CASTLAGDDNEQFF.